This is a list of T cell receptor beta chains from one sample in a study of long-term antiretroviral therapy in people with HIV. Measured with immunoSEQ multiplex PCR; TCRdb has only the in-frame clones, and not every one. The table records tens of thousands of clones, 80% to 90% of them present only once. This sample comprised unsorted PBMCs, obtained 0.8 years before starting antiretroviral therapy. All receptors derive from a man between 18 and 35 years old with HIV. Each CDR3 is given with its conserved first and last residue. D genes are given only for firm matches. Clone size is not always given. Where it is, it says once, few, many or a class for expanded clones.

j_gene | v_gene | abundance | d_gene | CDR3aa | CDR3nt
TRBJ1-1 | TRBV11-3 | NA | NA | CASSLGQNTEAFF | TGTGCCAGCAGCTTAGGACAGAACACTGAAGCTTTCTTT
TRBJ2-1 | TRBV4-1 | NA | NA | CASSQGLRRMAVPSYNEQFF | TGCGCCAGCAGCCAAGGTCTTCGGAGGATGGCGGTCCCCTCCTACAATGAGCAGTTCTTC
TRBJ2-2 | TRBV18 | NA | NA | CASTRAMNTGELFF | TGTGCCAGCACCAGGGCCATGAACACCGGGGAGCTGTTTTTT
TRBJ1-1 | TRBV7-9 | NA | NA | CASSFIRPEAFF | TGTGCCAGCAGCTTTATAAGGCCTGAAGCTTTCTTT
TRBJ2-7 | TRBV9 | few | TRBD1 | CASSVRDRAEQYF | TGTGCCAGCAGCGTAAGGGACAGGGCTGAGCAGTACTTC
TRBJ1-2 | TRBV4-1 | NA | NA | CASGFGRGANYGYTF | TGCGCCAGTGGATTTGGCAGGGGCGCGAACTATGGCTACACCTTC
TRBJ2-7 | TRBV7-2 | once | NA | CASSFNRNSYEQYF | TGTGCCAGCAGCTTTAACAGAAACTCCTACGAGCAGTACTTC
TRBJ2-7 | TRBV7-2 | NA | NA | CASSLSHGSSGYEQYF | TGTGCCAGCAGCCTGAGCCACGGCAGCAGTGGATACGAGCAGTACTTC
TRBJ2-1 | TRBV11-3 | NA | NA | CASSFPGDNEQFF | TGTGCCAGCAGCTTCCCGGGGGATAATGAGCAGTTCTTC
TRBJ2-6 | TRBV7-2 | NA | TRBD1 | CASDRTGAGANVLTF | TGTGCCAGCGATAGGACAGGGGCTGGGGCCAACGTCCTGACTTTC
TRBJ2-1 | TRBV18 | NA | TRBD1 | CASSPPRTGQTINEQFF | TGTGCCAGCTCACCACCGAGAACGGGACAGACCATCAATGAGCAGTTCTTC
TRBJ2-1 | TRBV6-1 | NA | TRBD2 | CASRSQRGGGEQFF | TGTGCCAGCAGGTCCCAGCGGGGGGGCGGTGAGCAGTTCTTC
TRBJ1-6 | TRBV15 | NA | NA | CATSRVRADNSPLHF | TGTGCCACCAGCAGAGTCAGGGCCGATAATTCACCCCTCCACTTT
TRBJ2-7 | TRBV11-2 | NA | TRBD2 | CASRAWGSGSRYEQYF | TGTGCCAGCAGGGCTTGGGGAAGCGGGAGTAGGTACGAGCAGTACTTC
TRBJ1-2 | TRBV9 | once | NA | CASSVDHTENYGYTF | TGTGCCAGCAGCGTAGACCACACAGAAAACTATGGCTACACCTTC
TRBJ2-2 | TRBV9 | NA | TRBD1 | CASSVTPGQGPGELFF | TGTGCCAGCAGCGTAACCCCGGGACAGGGGCCCGGGGAGCTGTTTTTT
TRBJ2-7 | TRBV29-1 | NA | TRBD1 | CSVGEGTGGNEQYF | TGCAGCGTAGGAGAAGGGACAGGGGGCAACGAGCAGTACTTC
TRBJ1-1 | TRBV7-9 | NA | NA | CASSQGSSEAFF | TGTGCCAGCAGCCAAGGTTCTTCTGAAGCTTTCTTT
TRBJ2-7 | TRBV7-2 | NA | NA | CASSSGSSSYEQYF | TGTGCCAGCAGCTCAGGGTCGAGCTCCTACGAGCAGTACTTC
TRBJ2-1 | TRBV7-6 | once | TRBD2 | CASSRQTTTSGRRLDEQFF | TGTGCCAGCAGCCGCCAGACCACCACAAGCGGGAGGAGGCTAGATGAGCAGTTCTTC
TRBJ2-5 | TRBV7-2 | NA | NA | CASSQQSQETQYF | TGTGCCAGCAGCCAACAAAGCCAAGAGACCCAGTACTTC
TRBJ1-4 | TRBV7-3 | NA | NA | CASSLVRNATNEKLFF | TGTGCCAGCAGCTTAGTCAGGAACGCAACTAATGAAAAACTGTTTTTT
TRBJ2-3 | TRBV15 | NA | NA | CATRTPRGQIPDTQYF | TGTGCCACCAGAACCCCCCGAGGACAGATCCCAGATACGCAGTATTTT
TRBJ2-1 | TRBV6-1 | NA | NA | CASSEFGREQFF | TGTGCCAGCAGTGAATTTGGCCGCGAGCAGTTCTTC
TRBJ2-3 | TRBV6-5 | NA | NA | CASSYSLGGTDTQYF | TGTGCCAGCAGTTACTCCTTAGGGGGCACAGATACGCAGTATTTT
TRBJ2-5 | TRBV4-3 | once | TRBD1 | CASSQDDRVETQYF | TGCGCCAGCAGCCAGGACGACAGGGTAGAGACCCAGTACTTC
TRBJ1-5 | TRBV19 | NA | NA | CASSPGVDYQPQHF | TGTGCCAGTAGCCCCGGTGTCGACTATCAGCCCCAGCATTTT
TRBJ1-6 | TRBV4-3 | NA | NA | CASSQDGNSPLHF | TGCGCCAGCAGCCAAGATGGGAATTCACCCCTCCACTTT
TRBJ1-1 | TRBV5-4 | NA | NA | CASSYGPGTEAFF | TGTGCCAGCAGCTACGGACCAGGAACTGAAGCTTTCTTT
TRBJ2-3 | TRBV7-9 | NA | NA | CASSLRMPGSGPDTQYF | TGTGCCAGCAGCTTAAGGATGCCTGGGAGTGGCCCAGATACGCAGTATTTT
TRBJ1-5 | TRBV5-8 | NA | NA | CASSLGARASGQPQHF | TGTGCCAGCAGCTTGGGCGCGAGGGCTTCAGGTCAGCCCCAGCATTTT
TRBJ2-3 | TRBV6-1 | NA | TRBD2 | CASSALAGVTDTQYF | TGTGCCAGCAGTGCACTAGCGGGGGTCACAGATACGCAGTATTTT
TRBJ2-3 | TRBV7-8 | once | TRBD2 | CASSLGSSGGEKDTQYF | TGTGCCAGCAGCTTAGGATCTAGCGGGGGGGAAAAAGATACGCAGTATTTT
TRBJ2-1 | TRBV4-1 | NA | NA | CASSHLGSGISYNEQFF | TGCGCCAGCAGCCACCTTGGGAGCGGTATCTCCTACAATGAGCAGTTCTTC
TRBJ1-2 | TRBV29-1 | NA | TRBD1 | CSVWDRGQGGYTF | TGCAGCGTTTGGGACAGGGGGCAGGGTGGCTACACCTTC